The TCR beta chain described here comes from a study of tumor-infiltrating lymphocytes in primary liver carcinoma. Study in general: Primary liver carcinoma in the patients was surgically resected.

Unsorted whole blood supplied the blood RNA, and germline DNA was isolated too. Chronic HBV infection affected patients, none of whom had received treatment. In regard to this clonotype: Antigen specificity is unknown.

The study's findings and limits: Comparison of CD4+ and CD8+ repertoires was precluded by bulk unsorted samples.

cDNA specific to TCR beta was made from 500 ng of total RNA, with a constant-region primer employed for priming. Slightly modified ARM-PCR with three nested multiplex PCR rounds yielded TCR beta libraries. TRBV1-TRBV30 forward primers paired with a C-beta reverse primer drove the first two PCR rounds, about 10 cycles each. MiXCR, applied by TCRdb to the multiplex PCR reads, yields one record per CDR3 protein. The top ten clones hold 5.5% to 8% of a sample with 300,000 to 400,000 distinct CDR3 sequences, about 65% of them seen once. Looked up from germline, CDR1 is SGHNT and CDR2 is YENEEA. The J segment lost 4 bases and the V segment lost 7 bases, leaving 6 bases of the junction unmatched. CDR3 length: 13 residues.

The receptor was isolated from a man aged 40-55 years with primary liver carcinoma and hepatitis B virus infection. Material: peripheral blood. This sequence joins TRBV11-3 and TRBJ2-5; 7 bases line up with TRBD1. CDR3 region: CASNSDRVETQYF. In DNA form, the CDR3 reads TGTGCCAGCAACTCAGACAGGGTAGAGACCCAGTACTTC.